The T cell receptor beta chain described here comes from a study of T cell repertoires in cytomegalovirus infection. Overall study context: Evidence of both CMV infection and a matching HLA type came from public TCR beta signatures.

Regarding this clonotype: Its antigen is unknown.

One entry per CDR3 protein, called by TCRdb with MiXCR from the reads. The table lists about 350,000 distinct CDR3 sequences, about a third of them singletons. Study results and limitations: HLA-C-restricted CMV-specific TCR beta clonotypes prevailed in the ex vivo response. Using cumulative public TCR beta family frequency, the authors identified those who carried CMV together with the relevant HLA.

The CDR3 consists of 17 residues. Germline loops: CDR1 SGHTS, CDR2 YDEGEE. V lost 0 bases and J lost 2; bases outside the gene matches: 8. The source material was cultured PBMCs, sampled from culture after CMV antigen stimulation. The clonotype originates from a human donor in good health (CMV status not recorded). Some clones in this sample may be carry-over from other donors' samples. The J gene is TRBJ2-5, the V gene TRBV5-8, with 9 bases lining up with TRBD1. CDR3: CASSLASRGTGQETQYF. In nucleotides, the CDR3 is TGTGCCAGCAGCTTGGCATCCCGTGGGACAGGGCAAGAGACCCAGTACTTC.